These 9 T cell receptor beta chains originate from one sample sequenced in a study of blood T cell repertoires in COVID-19. Profiled with immunoSEQ multiplex PCR; TCRdb holds only in-frame clones, not every one. Seen here are fewer than 450,000 clones, 91% observed once, and the top ten hold more than 3%. The specimen sequenced was peripheral blood. These receptor sequences come from a woman aged 18-29 years who had recovered from COVID-19.

Details on this clone: A junction boundary mismatches the germline segment, possibly from a read error. The V and J genes are TRBV20-1 and TRBJ2-5; 9 bases are shared with TRBD1. The CDR3 totals 10 residues. Germline V gene data show CDR1 as DFQATT and CDR2 as SNEGSKA (reference sequence). The CDR3 is CSARGTGHDF. The CDR3 DNA follows: TGCAGTGCTAGGGGGACAGGGCATGACTTC.

The CDR3 DNA reads TGCGCCAGCAGCTTGGCCATGGACAGGTCATACTATGGCTACACCTTC. Translating it yields CASSLAMDRSYYGYTF. The chain combines TRBV5-1 with TRBJ1-2, with 7 bases matching TRBD1. V dropped 0 bases and J dropped 3; count of bases not matched to a gene: 8. The CDR3 extends over 16 amino acids. Germline V gene data show CDR1 as SGHRS and CDR2 as YFSETQ.

The CDR3 is CASSYLITSEQFF. The CDR3 DNA reads as TGTGCCAGCAGTTACCTTATAACCAGTGAGCAGTTCTTC. The chain carries TRBV6-2 or TRBV6-3 and TRBJ2-1; no reliable D call. CDR1 is MNHEY and CDR2 is SVGEGT in the germline V gene. The CDR3 extends over 13 amino acids. V was pared by 2 bases and J by 9 bases, with 11 bases between.

The rearrangement joins TRBV7-2 to TRBJ2-3; tentative D call: TRBD2 (8 bases). The CDR3 spans 15 residues. V was shortened by 5 bases and J by 5 bases, with 17 bases between the two germline ends. Germline CDR1 reads SGHTA; CDR2 reads FQGNSA. The CDR3 sequence: CASSQGGLEGDTQYF. As DNA, the CDR3 is TGTGCCAGCAGCCAGGGGGGACTAGAGGGAGATACGCAGTATTTT.

The chain employs TRBV9 and TRBJ2-1; TRBD2 is a possible D gene (5 bases). This CDR3 has 15 amino acids. Germline V lookup: CDR1 SGDLS, CDR2 YYNGEE. Trimming left V 4 bases short and J 7 bases short, with 18 bases between. The CDR3 reads CASSPTGSPYNEQFF. CDR3 coding DNA: TGTGCCAGCAGCCCGACGGGATCTCCATATAATGAGCAGTTCTTC.

This sequence joins TRBV19 and TRBJ1-3; D might be TRBD1 (6 bases). Trimming cost V 6 bases and J 2 bases, with 14 bases left between them. This CDR3 contains 15 residues. The germline V gene encodes CDR1 LNHDA and CDR2 SQIVND (reference sequence). Here the CDR3 DNA reads TGTGCCAGTAGCGGCCAGACAGGCGCTGGAAACACCATATATTTT. This sequence encodes CASSGQTGAGNTIYF.

The rearrangement links TRBV14 to TRBJ2-3; perhaps TRBD2 as D (6 bases). The CDR3 loop spans 13 amino acids. Germline V gives CDR1 SGHDN, CDR2 FVKESK. The V end lost 9 bases, the J end lost 0 bases, and 10 bases lay between the germline ends. The CDR3: CARPGTSTDTQYF. The DNA of the CDR3 is TGTGCCAGGCCCGGGACTAGCACAGATACGCAGTATTTT.

This rearrangement joins TRBV18 to TRBJ1-1; TRBD1 is a possible D gene (5 bases). V was shortened by 5 bases and J by 1 base, with 8 bases between the two germline ends. The germline V gene has CDR1 KGHSH and CDR2 LQKENI. CDR3 length: 13 residues. The CDR3 region is CASSSDRNTEAFF. The CDR3 bases are TGTGCCAGCTCATCAGACAGGAACACTGAAGCTTTCTTT. The whole variable domain, remainder taken from reference TRBV18 and TRBJ1-1, is NAGVMQNPRHLVRRRGQEARLRCSPMKGHSHVYWYRQLPEEGLKFMVYLQKENIIDESGMPKERFSAEFPKEGPSILRIQQVVRGDSAAYFCASSSDRNTEAFFGQGTRLTVV.

The chain recombines TRBV11-2 with TRBJ2-2; D ambiguous. CDR3 length: 13 amino acids. V was shortened by 7 bases and J by 5 bases, with 11 bases between the two germline ends. Germline V gives CDR1 SGHAT, CDR2 FQNNGV. In DNA, the CDR3 is TGTGCCAGCACCCCTCTGAGTACCGGGGAGCTGTTTTTT. The encoded protein is CASTPLSTGELFF.